The 32 T cell receptor beta chains given below trace back to one sample, sequenced in a study of early T cells in non-severe SARS-CoV-2 infection. TCRdb re-analysed the 5' RACE reads in MiXCR, keeping a single row per CDR3 protein. The sample shows about 38,000 distinct CDR3 sequences, around 6.5% of them seen only once. Sequences were derived from whole blood, sampled at baseline. Receptor source: an adult who was a healthcare worker with PCR-confirmed SARS-CoV-2 infection or an uninfected control (not recorded which).

By sample fraction, this clonotype is medium-sized (0.01 to 0.1%). The genes are TRBV6-6 and TRBJ2-1, with a weak D call TRBD1 (6 bases). With 6 bases removed from V and 2 bases from J, the gap between germline ends came to 11 bases. The CDR3 is made up of 14 amino acids. Germline assignment: CDR1 MNHNY and CDR2 SVGAGI (reference sequence). CDR3 amino acids: CASSLTGPYNEQFF. CDR3 in DNA: TGTGCCAGCAGCCTGACAGGACCCTACAATGAGCAGTTCTTC.

This clonotype was counted many times. This chain links TRBV7-9 with TRBJ1-2, with D perhaps TRBD1 (5 bases). Germline CDR1 SEHNR, CDR2 FQNEAQ (reference sequence). Trimming stripped 5 bases from V and 6 bases from J, with 13 bases between. This CDR3 has 13 residues. The CDR3 DNA follows: TGTGCCAGCAGCGACGACAGTCCAGATGGCTACACCTTC. As protein: CASSDDSPDGYTF.

There are a few counts of this clonotype. The chain has TRBV25-1 and TRBJ1-1; D is possibly TRBD1 (5 bases). The CDR3 is 12 residues long. Trimming left V 6 bases short and J 4 bases short, with 9 bases between. Per the germline V gene, CDR1 is MGHDK and CDR2 is SYGVNS. The CDR3 DNA is TGTGCCAGCAGCAGGGTGGGCACTGAAGCTTTCTTT. It codes for CASSRVGTEAFF.

This clonotype has only a few counts. The chain has TRBV6-6 and TRBJ2-1; D is perhaps TRBD1 or TRBD2 (5 bases each). This CDR3 has 15 residues. V was trimmed by 5 bases and J by 2 bases, leaving 13 bases between them. CDR1 and CDR2 from the germline V gene are MNHNY and SVGAGI (reference sequence). DNA of the CDR3: TGTGCCAGCAGTCAACCGGGACCCACCTACAATGAGCAGTTCTTC. Its translation: CASSQPGPTYNEQFF.

This clonotype has ten or more counts. The rearrangement links TRBV7-2 to TRBJ2-5; D call uncertain. From germline, CDR1 is SGHTA and CDR2 FQGNSA. This CDR3 contains 11 residues. Deletions cut 5 bases from V and 4 bases from J, with 5 bases between. The CDR3 protein is CASSETETQYF. As DNA, the CDR3 is TGTGCCAGCAGCGAAACAGAGACCCAGTACTTC.

On this clonotype itself: A clone one base away is much larger, so this may be a read error. The genes are TRBV4-1 and TRBJ1-2; D remains unclear. V lost 4 bases, J lost 3 bases, and 9 bases lay in between. Germline V lookup: CDR1 MGHRA, CDR2 YSYEKL. The CDR3 totals 13 residues. In DNA form, the CDR3 reads TGCGCCAGCAGCCCCTCCGTATACTATGGCTACACCTTC. Encoded protein: CASSPSVYYGYTF.

The J gene is TRBJ2-5, the V gene TRBV9; TRBD1 is a possible D gene (6 bases). Germline values: CDR1 SGDLS, CDR2 YYNGEE. The CDR3 is made up of 14 amino acids. Trimming left V 2 bases short and J 0 bases short, with 8 bases between. For the CDR3, the DNA is TGTGCCAGCAGCGTCACAGGGTACCAAGAGACCCAGTACTTC. Translated: CASSVTGYQETQYF.

There are a few counts of this clonotype. The genes are TRBV4-3 and TRBJ2-3; D is uncertain. Germline V gives CDR1 LGHNA, CDR2 YSLEER. The V and J ends lost 0 bases and 1 base respectively, with 14 bases between them. This CDR3 region has 17 residues. CDR3 residues: CASSQDLRFSRTDTQYF. The CDR3 DNA reads TGCGCCAGCAGCCAAGATTTACGCTTCTCTCGCACAGATACGCAGTATTTT.

This chain uses TRBV20-1 with TRBJ2-5; 7 bases match TRBD1. Germline V gives CDR1 DFQATT, CDR2 SNEGSKA (reference sequence). Unmatched junction bases numbered 6, after V lost 4 bases and J lost 4 bases. The CDR3 sequence is 13 residues long. The CDR3 spells CSAIDPGGETQYF. DNA of the CDR3: TGCAGTGCTATAGACCCAGGGGGAGAGACCCAGTACTTC.

This clonotype was counted ten times or more. The CDR3 DNA follows: TGTGCCAGCAGTTGGACAGGCTCGGTGTATGCCAACGTCCTGACTTTC. Amino acids: CASSWTGSVYANVLTF. The chain recombines TRBV27 with TRBJ2-6; TRBD1 aligns across 7 bases. The CDR3 contains 16 residues. Germline V gives CDR1 MNHEY, CDR2 SMNVEV (reference sequence). Germline trimming cut 4 bases from V and 7 bases from J; bases unmatched to any gene: 10.

The rearrangement joins TRBV6-2 or TRBV6-3 to TRBJ1-5; D not certain. Trimming left V 7 bases short and J 3 bases short, with 13 bases between. The CDR3 totals 14 residues. Germline V gene data show CDR1 as MNHEY and CDR2 as SVGEGT. CDR3 region: CASTPKSVNQPQHF. In nucleotides, the CDR3 is TGTGCCAGCACCCCCAAATCGGTCAATCAGCCCCAGCATTTT.

This clonotype appeared a few times. The chain has TRBV29-1 and TRBJ2-7; a possible D gene is TRBD1 (5 bases). V lost 0 bases to trimming and J lost 6 bases, with 15 bases between them. Germline CDR1 and CDR2: SQVTM and ANQGSEA. This CDR3 comprises 14 residues. The CDR3 DNA follows: TGCAGCGTTGAAGATTGGAGCAGGCAGGGCGAGCAGTACTTC. Its translation is CSVEDWSRQGEQYF.

The chain couples TRBV10-3 to TRBJ2-3; weak D call: TRBD2 (5 bases). This CDR3 comprises 14 residues. V gave up 2 bases and J gave up 3 bases, with 9 bases separating them. From germline, CDR1 is ENHRY and CDR2 SYGVKD. CDR3 protein: CAISEDGGTDTQYF. CDR3 coding DNA: TGTGCCATCAGTGAGGACGGAGGAACAGATACGCAGTATTTT.

This clonotype was observed at least ten times. The chain has TRBV5-5 and TRBJ1-1; D ambiguous. The CDR3 length is 15 residues. CDR1 SGHKS and CDR2 YYEKEE come from the germline V gene (reference sequence). V was pared by 0 bases and J by 2 bases, with 11 bases between. The CDR3 sequence is CASSLVQQSNTEAFF. In DNA form, the CDR3 reads TGTGCCAGCAGCTTGGTACAGCAGTCTAACACTGAAGCTTTCTTT.

There are many counts of this clonotype. The rearrangement joins TRBV6-1 to TRBJ2-6; D may correspond to TRBD1 or TRBD2 (5 bases each). The CDR3 extends over 13 amino acids. Trimming shortened V by 6 bases and J by 4 bases, and 7 bases separated the two germline ends. CDR1 is MNHNS, CDR2 SASEGT, per germline. In nucleotides, the CDR3 is TGTGCCAGCAGAGGGACCGGGGCCAACGTCCTGACTTTC. Translation gives CASRGTGANVLTF.

The V call is TRBV28, the J call TRBJ2-2; a possible D gene is TRBD2 (6 bases). The CDR3 is 15 residues long. The V gene lost 6 bases and the J gene lost 4 bases, with 15 bases spanning the gap. Germline-derived CDR1 and CDR2 are MDHEN and SYDVKM. The chain's CDR3 is CASSLTGAPTGELFF. As DNA, the CDR3 is TGTGCCAGCAGCTTAACGGGAGCTCCCACCGGGGAGCTGTTTTTT.

This clonotype has a handful of counts. This chain connects TRBV9 to TRBJ2-1; possibly TRBD2 for D (5 bases). Germline CDR1 SGDLS, CDR2 YYNGEE. Trimming pared 0 bases from V and 9 bases from J, leaving 13 bases between. The CDR3 has 14 residues. CDR3 nucleotides: TGTGCCAGCAGCGTAGTCGGGCTAGCCCGTGAGCAGTTCTTC. This translates into CASSVVGLAREQFF.

The gene calls are TRBV4-1 and TRBJ1-5; possibly TRBD1 for D (6 bases). Germline lookup yields CDR1 MGHRA and CDR2 YSYEKL. The CDR3 runs 18 residues. V lost 2 bases, J lost 2 bases, and 19 bases lay in between. The CDR3 protein is CASSQQILRPGGNQPQHF. The CDR3, as DNA: TGCGCCAGCAGCCAACAAATATTGAGGCCAGGGGGCAATCAGCCCCAGCATTTT.

In its sample, this clonotype was seen many times. The chain links TRBV27 to TRBJ2-4; TRBD1 might be the D (6 bases). Germline V CDR1 and CDR2: MNHEY, SMNVEV (reference sequence). Trimming removed 2 bases from V and 9 bases from J, with 14 bases in between. The CDR3 sequence is 14 residues long. CDR3 nucleotides: TGTGCCAGCAGTTTAGGACAGTTCTCCTCCATTCAGTACTTC. Amino acid sequence: CASSLGQFSSIQYF.

This chain joins TRBV12-3 or TRBV12-4 and TRBJ2-7, with TRBD1 identical over 10 bases. Losses at the gene ends were 1 base for V and 2 bases for J; bases not matched to a gene: 2. There are 15 residues in the CDR3. CDR3 sequence reads: CASSLEGTGAYEQYF. CDR3 in DNA: TGTGCCAGCAGTTTAGAAGGGACAGGGGCCTACGAGCAGTACTTC.

The genes are TRBV4-2 and TRBJ2-1; D ambiguous. The CDR3 consists of 13 residues. Germline V gene lookup returns CDR1 LGHNA and CDR2 YNFKEQ. V gave up 4 bases and J gave up 6 bases, with 10 bases separating them. CDR3 protein: CASSLVSGNEQFF. The DNA of the CDR3 is TGTGCCAGCAGCCTAGTTTCTGGCAATGAGCAGTTCTTC.

This clonotype was recorded at least ten times. The chain is built from TRBV19 and TRBJ2-2; weak D call: TRBD2 (6 bases). The V and J ends lost 2 bases and 5 bases respectively, with 12 bases between them. The V gene's germline CDR1 is LNHDA and CDR2 SQIVND (reference sequence). The CDR3 covers 15 residues. This CDR3 is CASSIKGTLTGELFF. In DNA, the CDR3 is TGTGCCAGTAGTATAAAAGGGACTTTGACCGGGGAGCTGTTTTTT.

This chain links TRBV12-3 or TRBV12-4 with TRBJ2-1, with 7 bases aligning to TRBD1. The CDR3 totals 17 residues. Trimming cost V 5 bases and J 2 bases; bases outside gene matches: 12. This CDR3 is CASSPIPETGTYNEQFF. CDR3 sequence (DNA): TGTGCCAGCAGTCCCATCCCCGAGACAGGGACCTACAATGAGCAGTTCTTC.

This clonotype showed up many times. The rearrangement uses TRBV7-9 and TRBJ2-2; D is unclear. V shed 4 bases and J shed 5 bases, with 20 bases lying between them. The germline V gene has CDR1 SEHNR and CDR2 FQNEAQ (reference sequence). The length of the CDR3 is 17 residues. CDR3 region: CASSSLRVQAPTGELFF. The CDR3 DNA sequence: TGTGCCAGCAGCTCCCTTAGGGTTCAGGCCCCTACCGGGGAGCTGTTTTTT.

This clonotype was seen many times. The chain couples TRBV5-1 to TRBJ2-7; 10 nucleotides match TRBD1. V lost 0 bases and J lost 6; bases outside the gene matches: 12. This CDR3 has 17 residues. Per the germline V gene, CDR1 is SGHRS and CDR2 is YFSETQ. The CDR3 DNA is TGCGCCAGCAGCTTGGCGGGGACAGGGGTCCGCGCTCCCGAGCAGTACTTC. This gives the protein CASSLAGTGVRAPEQYF.

This clonotype was seen repeatedly, ten times or more. This sequence joins TRBV5-1 and TRBJ1-1; 10 nucleotides align to TRBD1. Germline V gives CDR1 SGHRS, CDR2 YFSETQ. The J segment lost 5 bases and the V segment lost 6 bases, leaving 7 bases of the junction unmatched. This CDR3 spans 14 amino acids. The CDR3 coding sequence is TGCGCCAGCAAAGCGGGACAGGGGTTGACTGAAGCTTTCTTT. Protein sequence: CASKAGQGLTEAFF.

J is TRBJ2-5 and V is TRBV11-1, with D perhaps matching TRBD1 or TRBD2 (6 bases each). Germline CDR1 SGHAT, CDR2 FQDESV (reference sequence). Trimming removed 2 bases at V and 3 bases at J, with 13 bases between. The CDR3 consists of 15 residues. CDR3 residues: CASSLYGGKEETQYF. CDR3 DNA sequence: TGTGCCAGCAGCTTATACGGGGGCAAGGAAGAGACCCAGTACTTC.

This clonotype was counted at least ten times. The V gene is TRBV19, the J gene TRBJ2-7; 10 bases agree with TRBD2. V lost 2 bases to trimming and J lost 6 bases; unmatched junction nucleotides: 4. The CDR3 contains 14 residues. The V gene's germline CDR1 is LNHDA and CDR2 SQIVND (reference sequence). DNA of the CDR3: TGTGCCAGTAGTATATCTCTAGCGGGAGCCGAGCAGTACTTC. It is translated as CASSISLAGAEQYF.

The chain couples TRBV7-9 to TRBJ2-7; 14 bases fit TRBD2. V was clipped by 5 bases and J by 0 bases; unmatched bases: 12. Germline V gene lookup returns CDR1 SEHNR and CDR2 FQNEAQ (reference sequence). This CDR3 comprises 19 residues. CDR3 residues: CASSQTPGTSGGSSYEQYF. CDR3 coding DNA: TGTGCCAGCAGCCAAACCCCCGGGACTAGCGGGGGAAGCTCCTACGAGCAGTACTTC.

The sample holds a few counts of this clonotype. This chain uses TRBV4-2 with TRBJ2-1, with D perhaps TRBD2 (7 bases). CDR1 LGHNA and CDR2 YNFKEQ come from the germline V gene. The CDR3 totals 16 residues. V lost 0 bases to trimming and J lost 6 bases, with 15 bases between them. The CDR3 here is CASSQDRGEGGNEQFF. The CDR3 region has the DNA TGTGCCAGCAGCCAAGATAGGGGGGAGGGAGGCAATGAGCAGTTCTTC.

This clonotype was recorded a few times. The CDR3 loop is CASSFPGLYEQYF. In DNA form, the CDR3 reads TGTGCCAGCAGCTTTCCGGGGCTCTACGAGCAGTACTTC. This chain links TRBV11-2 with TRBJ2-7; D is perhaps TRBD1 or TRBD2 (5 bases each). V was trimmed by 3 bases and J by 3 bases, leaving 9 bases between them. CDR1 and CDR2 (germline): SGHAT, FQNNGV. The CDR3 totals 13 residues.

This clonotype was seen a few times. The V and J genes are TRBV20-1 and TRBJ2-4; D perhaps matches TRBD2 (5 bases). The CDR3 runs to 13 residues. In germline, CDR1 is DFQATT, CDR2 SNEGSKA (reference sequence). The ends were cut back, 7 bases at V and 0 bases at J, with 10 bases in the middle. CDR3: CSVRTEAKNIQYF. The CDR3 DNA reads TGCAGTGTTAGGACTGAAGCCAAAAACATTCAGTACTTC.